The 9 T cell receptor beta chains presented below share a single source sample, sequenced in a study of OX40 agonist ivuxolimab in advanced cancers. Assay: immunoSEQ multiplex PCR; the TCRdb copy retains only in-frame clones and omits some. The table has 63,000 or so clones, roughly 80% seen once. This specimen consisted of CD4+ or CD8+ T cells sorted from blood, obtained in a trial of the OX40 agonist ivuxolimab. These receptors came from an adult with an advanced solid tumor such as melanoma, head and neck, liver or kidney cancer.

This chain links TRBV7-9 with TRBJ1-5; no definite D call. V lost 5 bases to trimming and J lost 0 bases, with 11 bases between them. The germline V gene has CDR1 SEHNR and CDR2 FQNEAQ (reference sequence). This CDR3 region has 15 residues. The CDR3 nucleotides read TGTGCCAGCAGCCCACTGCGTCTTAGCAATCAGCCCCAGCATTTT. Translated, it gives CASSPLRLSNQPQHF.

This clone was detected only once. The genes are TRBV6-5 and TRBJ1-1, with 8 bases identical to TRBD1. The CDR3 sequence is 13 residues long. With V trimmed by 6 bases and J by 4 bases, 4 bases remained unmatched. Germline V gene data show CDR1 as MNHEY and CDR2 as SVGAGI. The CDR3 spells CASRIQGGTEAFF. DNA for the CDR3: TGTGCCAGCAGGATACAGGGGGGCACTGAAGCTTTCTTT.

This sequence joins TRBV5-1 and TRBJ1-1; D not resolved. Germline V gives CDR1 SGHRS, CDR2 YFSETQ. There are 13 residues in the CDR3. V was cut by 0 bases and J by 1 base, with 4 bases left in between. In DNA, the CDR3 is TGCGCCAGCAGCTTGGCCGGGAACACTGAAGCTTTCTTT. This translates into CASSLAGNTEAFF. The whole variable domain, remainder taken from reference TRBV5-1 and TRBJ1-1, is KAGVTQTPRYLIKTRGQQVTLSCSPISGHRSVSWYQQTPGQGLQFLFEYFSETQRNKGNFPGRFSGRQFSNSRSEMNVSTLELGDSALYLCASSLAGNTEAFFGQGTRLTVV.

The genes are TRBV2 and TRBJ2-5; D uncertain. The J call is uncertain, as TRBJ2-7 better fits the DNA end. From germline, CDR1 is SNHLY and CDR2 FYNNEI. The CDR3 length is 12 residues. CDR3: CASSQVVNEQYF. CDR3 DNA: TGTGCCAGCAGTCAAGTAGTCAACGAGCAGTACTTC.

This clone was counted a single time. This chain joins TRBV6-5 and TRBJ2-6; D uncertain. Per the germline V gene, CDR1 is MNHEY and CDR2 is SVGAGI. The CDR3 sequence is 15 residues long. V dropped 5 bases and J dropped 1 base, with 9 bases sitting between them. CDR3 nucleotides: TGTGCCAGCAGTACCCTCGGGTCTGGGGCCAACGTCCTGACTTTC. Amino acid sequence: CASSTLGSGANVLTF.

V is TRBV7-6 and J is TRBJ2-3, with D maybe TRBD1 (7 bases). This CDR3 contains 17 residues. V was clipped by 3 bases and J by 1 base, with 17 bases between them. The germline V gene encodes CDR1 SGHVS and CDR2 FNYEAQ. The CDR3 nucleotides are TGTGCCAGCAGCTTCGGGGGTAGGGGGCAGGGCACAGATACGCAGTATTTT. Translated: CASSFGGRGQGTDTQYF.

This clone was found once. The rearrangement uses TRBV11-2 and TRBJ2-5; perhaps TRBD1 as D (6 bases). The V gene lost 3 bases and the J gene lost 3 bases, with 14 bases spanning the gap. The CDR3 is 15 amino acids. The germline V gene has CDR1 SGHAT and CDR2 FQNNGV. In DNA, the CDR3 is TGTGCCAGCAGCTTCCAGCCGCACAGGGAAGAGACCCAGTACTTC. Translated: CASSFQPHREETQYF.

The genes are TRBV30 and TRBJ2-7; 7 nucleotides match TRBD1. This CDR3 spans 13 amino acids. The V gene's germline CDR1 is GTSNPN and CDR2 SVGIG (reference sequence). V lost 2 bases and J lost 4; bases outside the gene matches: 5. Here the CDR3 reads CAWSRGGRYEQYF. The CDR3 coding sequence is TGTGCCTGGAGTAGAGGGGGCCGATACGAGCAGTACTTC.

V usage is TRBV5-1 and J usage is TRBJ2-1; D remains ambiguous. CDR1 SGHRS and CDR2 YFSETQ come from the germline V gene. CDR3 size: 13 residues. Trimming shortened V by 2 bases and J by 12 bases, and 15 bases separated the two germline ends. This CDR3 reads CASSFQPSQGQFF. The CDR3 bases are TGCGCCAGCAGCTTCCAGCCCTCCCAAGGGCAGTTCTTC.